One sample yielded the 26 T cell receptor beta chains listed below, sequenced in a study of control samples from healthy donors and cancer patients. TCRdb's table, derived via immunoSEQ multiplex PCR, lists solely in-frame clones and lacks some. The sample lists 99,000 or so clones, roughly 80% occurring once. Sequencing input: blood. These receptor sequences come from a woman aged 50 to 65 in good health.

This sequence joins TRBV9 and TRBJ2-3; tentatively, D is TRBD2 (5 bases). Trimming took 0 bases from V and 2 from J, leaving 7 bases between them. Per germline, CDR1 SGDLS and CDR2 YYNGEE. CDR3 length: 14 residues. CDR3 nucleotide sequence: TGTGCCAGCAGCGTAGGGCTAGCCACAGATACGCAGTATTTT. Its protein product is CASSVGLATDTQYF.

The chain recombines TRBV5-5 with TRBJ1-5; the match to TRBD1 covers 9 bases. The germline V gene encodes CDR1 SGHKS and CDR2 YYEKEE (reference sequence). Unmatched junction bases numbered 15, after V lost 4 bases and J lost 1 base. CDR3 size: 19 residues. The CDR3 protein is CASSRLLRDRVLSNQPQHF. CDR3 in DNA: TGTGCCAGCAGCCGACTTCTAAGGGACAGGGTCTTGAGCAATCAGCCCCAGCATTTT.

On this clone: The sample has other DNA sequences that encode this CDR3 too. The chain is built from TRBV3-1 (or the pseudogene TRBV3-2) and TRBJ1-4; D might be TRBD1 (5 bases). Looked up from germline, CDR1 is LGHDT and CDR2 is YNNKEL (reference sequence). The CDR3 spans 12 residues. The V end lost 5 bases, the J end lost 14 bases, and 15 bases lay between the germline ends. CDR3 protein: CASSFGAGGLFF. The CDR3 nucleotides read TGTGCCAGCAGCTTCGGGGCGGGGGGTCTGTTTTTT.

A single count supports this clone. The V gene is TRBV9, the J gene TRBJ1-6; D perhaps matches TRBD1 (6 bases). The CDR3 is 16 residues long. Germline-derived CDR1 and CDR2 are SGDLS and YYNGEE. The V end was cut by 0 bases, the J end by 6 bases, with 13 bases between. CDR3 bases: TGTGCCAGCAGCGTAGACGGGGGCGCCGGTAATTCACCCCTCCACTTT. Protein: CASSVDGGAGNSPLHF.

The V and J genes are TRBV7-9 and TRBJ1-1; 8 bases agree with TRBD1. CDR1 is SEHNR, CDR2 FQNEAQ, per germline (reference sequence). J gave up 3 bases and V 1 base, and 4 bases lay outside the gene matches. This CDR3 has 15 amino acids. CDR3 residues: CASSLGQGRYTEAFF. The CDR3 region has the DNA TGTGCCAGCAGCTTAGGACAGGGGCGATACACTGAAGCTTTCTTT.

This clone was detected ten times or more. This sequence joins TRBV4-3 and TRBJ1-6; D gene ambiguous. The germline CDR1 and CDR2 sequences are LGHNA and YSLEER. V shed 2 bases and J shed 5 bases, with 13 bases lying between them. The CDR3 runs to 16 residues. CDR3 in amino acids: CASSQYMAVDNSPLHF. The CDR3, as DNA: TGCGCCAGCAGCCAATATATGGCTGTTGATAATTCACCCCTCCACTTT.

This CDR3 is CASSAGNEQFF. CDR3 nucleotide sequence: TGTGCCAGCAGTGCCGGGAATGAGCAGTTCTTC. This chain joins TRBV6-2 or TRBV6-3 and TRBJ2-1; D not certain. The germline CDR1 and CDR2 sequences are MNHEY and SVGEGT. CDR3 length: 11 residues. V lost 5 bases, J lost 7 bases, and 6 bases lay in between.

The chain joins TRBV21-1 to TRBJ2-3. TRBV21-1 is designated a pseudogene. This CDR3 is built from 11 residues. CDR3 in DNA: TGTGCCAGCCCCCAAACGGATACGCAGTATTTT. Translated: CASPQTDTQYF.

This chain joins TRBV19 and TRBJ2-7; TRBD1 aligns across 9 bases. In germline, CDR1 is LNHDA, CDR2 SQIVND (reference sequence). This CDR3 is 14 amino acids long. V lost 5 bases, J lost 7 bases, and 9 bases stayed unmatched. Here the CDR3 reads CASSSWTGVGEQYF. The CDR3 DNA reads as TGTGCCAGTAGTTCCTGGACAGGGGTAGGGGAGCAGTACTTC. Complete variable domain (other parts from reference TRBV19 and TRBJ2-7): DGGITQSPKYLFRKEGQNVTLSCEQNLNHDAMYWYRQDPGQGLRLIYYSQIVNDFQKGDIAEGYSVSREKKESFPLTVTSAQKNPTAFYLCASSSWTGVGEQYFGPGTRLTVT.

The chain recombines TRBV4-2 with TRBJ2-7, with 7 bases that match TRBD1. Germline V gene data show CDR1 as LGHNA and CDR2 as YNFKEQ. The CDR3 runs to 15 residues. V was pared by 0 bases and J by 4 bases, with 6 bases of the junction left unmatched. The DNA of the CDR3 is TGTGCCAGCAGCCAAGATGCCAGGGGGAATTACGAGCAGTACTTC. Translating it yields CASSQDARGNYEQYF.

The chain is built from TRBV2 and TRBJ2-3, with TRBD2 identical over 9 bases. Germline CDR1 SNHLY, CDR2 FYNNEI. This CDR3 spans 15 amino acids. V trimming: 0 bases; J trimming: 6 bases; junction bases outside the gene matches: 4. DNA of the CDR3: TGTGCCAGCAGTGAAGCTGGACTAGCGTGGGATACGCAGTATTTT. Protein product: CASSEAGLAWDTQYF.

This rearrangement joins TRBV19 to TRBJ2-1; D is uncertain. V was shortened by 5 bases and J by 7 bases, with 15 bases between the two germline ends. The CDR3 spans 14 residues. Per germline, CDR1 LNHDA and CDR2 SQIVND (reference sequence). CDR3 loop: CASSGVDQENEQFF. For the CDR3, the DNA is TGTGCCAGTAGTGGTGTCGACCAGGAGAATGAGCAGTTCTTC.

The chain uses TRBV4-1 and TRBJ2-1, with 8 bases aligning to TRBD2. Germline loops: CDR1 MGHRA, CDR2 YSYEKL. V was clipped by 2 bases and J by 7 bases; unmatched bases: 13. The CDR3 spans 17 residues. In DNA, the CDR3 is TGCGCCAGCAGCCAAAACTATCAAGCGGGAGACACTAATGAGCAGTTCTTC. Its protein product is CASSQNYQAGDTNEQFF.

This chain uses TRBV2 with TRBJ1-6, with 8 bases identical to TRBD1. The CDR3 contains 15 residues. CDR1 is SNHLY, CDR2 FYNNEI, per germline. J was trimmed by 7 bases and V by 7 bases; bases with no gene match: 9. The CDR3 nucleotides read TGTGCCAGCACCGGACAGGGATCCGCCAATTCACCCCTCCACTTT. This gives the protein CASTGQGSANSPLHF.

The chain recombines TRBV18 with TRBJ2-7; D gene uncertain. Germline V gene data show CDR1 as KGHSH and CDR2 as LQKENI. V lost 3 bases and J lost 4, with 7 bases in between. This CDR3 contains 12 residues. The DNA for the CDR3 is TGTGCCAGCTCACCCTCCCAATACGAGCAGTACTTC. Protein sequence: CASSPSQYEQYF.

V usage is TRBV2 and J usage is TRBJ1-5; 7 nucleotides align to TRBD1. Trimming cost V 4 bases and J 4 bases; bases outside gene matches: 4. CDR1 and CDR2 (germline): SNHLY, FYNNEI. This CDR3 region has 14 residues. The CDR3 DNA reads as TGTGCCAGCAGTGGACCGGGACAGAATCAGCCCCAGCATTTT. As protein: CASSGPGQNQPQHF. Full variable domain (missing parts from reference TRBV2 and TRBJ1-5): EPEVTQTPSHQVTQMGQEVILRCVPISNHLYFYWYRQILGQKVEFLVSFYNNEISEKSEIFDDQFSVERPDGSNFTLKIRSTKLEDSAMYFCASSGPGQNQPQHFGDGTRLSIL.

The chain is built from TRBV10-1 and TRBJ1-1; 7 bases agree with TRBD1. The J segment lost 2 bases and the V segment lost 7 bases, leaving 7 bases of the junction unmatched. The germline CDR1 and CDR2 sequences are WNHNN and SYGVQD (reference sequence). The CDR3 is made up of 14 amino acids. The CDR3 region has the DNA TGCGCCAGCATCCGACAGGGTCTTAACACTGAAGCTTTCTTT. Its protein product is CASIRQGLNTEAFF.

This chain connects TRBV4-1 to TRBJ2-3, with a weak D call TRBD2 (5 bases). The CDR3 runs 14 residues. The ends were cut back, 6 bases at V and 0 bases at J, with 10 bases in the middle. CDR1 MGHRA and CDR2 YSYEKL come from the germline V gene. CDR3: CASRRSGSTDTQYF. The CDR3 DNA is TGCGCCAGCAGACGGAGCGGAAGCACAGATACGCAGTATTTT.

The chain has TRBV7-9 and TRBJ1-1; D remains unclear. CDR1 is SEHNR and CDR2 is FQNEAQ in the germline V gene (reference sequence). This CDR3 spans 14 amino acids. Between the trimmed V and J ends, which lost 5 bases and 6 bases, there was a span of 16 bases. In DNA form, the CDR3 reads TGTGCCAGCAGCCACCCCGCCAGGTTAGCTGAAGCTTTCTTT. Translated, it gives CASSHPARLAEAFF.

CDR3 DNA: TGCGCCAGCAGCGGTCACAGGGGGTTGAACACTGAAGCTTTCTTT. The encoded protein is CASSGHRGLNTEAFF. The rearrangement uses TRBV5-1 and TRBJ1-1, with 8 bases identical to TRBD1. The CDR3 has 15 amino acids. The germline gives CDR1 SGHRS, CDR2 YFSETQ. V shed 4 bases and J 0 bases; nucleotides not matched to a gene: 5.

The rearrangement joins TRBV29-1 to TRBJ2-2; D not certain. The germline V and J ends were trimmed by 1 base and 4 bases, with 4 bases remaining between them. Per the germline V gene, CDR1 is SQVTM and CDR2 is ANQGSEA. The CDR3 runs to 12 residues. DNA of the CDR3: TGCAGCGTTGAAGTATCCACCGGGGAGCTGTTTTTT. This codes for CSVEVSTGELFF.

The gene calls are TRBV7-2 and TRBJ2-2; D gene ambiguous. The length of the CDR3 is 13 residues. The ends were cut back, 3 bases at V and 5 bases at J, with 7 bases in the middle. Per germline, CDR1 SGHTA and CDR2 FQGNSA. The CDR3 reads CASSFLRTGELFF. CDR3 nucleotides: TGTGCCAGCAGCTTCCTAAGGACCGGGGAGCTGTTTTTT.

This CDR3 reads CASSTQGAGGYTF. The CDR3 region has the DNA TGTGCCAGCAGTACACAGGGGGCAGGTGGCTACACCTTC. The rearrangement joins TRBV7-2 to TRBJ1-2, with TRBD1 matching over 9 bases. Germline CDR1 and CDR2: SGHTA and FQGNSA. V lost 6 bases and J lost 7; bases outside the gene matches: 6. This CDR3 is 13 amino acids long.

There are a few counts of this clone. The V call is TRBV7-3, the J call TRBJ1-4; D uncertain. Germline CDR1 and CDR2: SGHTA and FQGTGA. The V gene lost 5 bases and the J gene lost 8 bases, with 9 bases spanning the gap. This CDR3 has 12 amino acids. The CDR3 spells CASSPNSEKLFF. CDR3 nucleotides: TGTGCCAGCAGCCCGAACAGCGAAAAACTGTTTTTT.

The rearrangement uses TRBV7-2 and TRBJ1-5, with D hard to call. This CDR3 contains 17 residues. Germline V gives CDR1 SGHTA, CDR2 FQGNSA. V was cut by 3 bases and J by 2 bases, with 17 bases left in between. The CDR3 DNA follows: TGTGCCAGCAGCTTGCAGACGGTAGGGCTGGGCAATCAGCCCCAGCATTTT. Translating gives CASSLQTVGLGNQPQHF.

The chain combines TRBV7-3 with TRBJ1-3; no reliable D call. Germline V gene sequence: CDR1 SGHTA, CDR2 FQGTGA. This CDR3 is built from 17 residues. Trimming shortened V by 8 bases and J by 2 bases, and 22 bases separated the two germline ends. CDR3 in amino acids: CASPRNKLRATGNTIYF. CDR3 DNA sequence: TGTGCCAGCCCGCGAAACAAACTCCGGGCTACTGGAAACACCATATATTTT. The full variable domain, completed using reference TRBV7-3 and TRBJ1-3, is GAGVSQTPSNKVTEKGKYVELRCDPISGHTALYWYRQSLGQGPEFLIYFQGTGAADDSGLPNDRFFAVRPEGSVSTLKIQRTERGDSAVYLCASPRNKLRATGNTIYFGEGSWLTVV.